This T cell receptor (beta chain) was documented in a study of human T cells and chemical hapten exposure. Study findings and constraints: The count of PT1 expanded TCRs correlated positively with patch test score. Against controls, expanded TCRs gave rise to significantly more large CDR3 similarity clusters.

In TCRdb, the RACE reads were re-called with MiXCR into one record per CDR3 protein. This table holds approximately 320,000 distinct CDR3 sequences, approximately 5.8% found once. Trimming left V 1 base short and J 0 bases short, with 10 bases between. This CDR3 is built from 17 residues. Germline lookup yields CDR1 LGHNA and CDR2 YNFKEQ. The time point was: pre-sensitization, week 0. The treatment was: therapeutic diphenylcyclopropenone sensitization with weekly scalp DPC. Comment on this clonotype: Its antigen is currently unknown.

The TCR was taken from a woman aged 18-35 years with alopecia areata. Some clones in this sample may be carry-over from other donors' samples. The rearrangement joins TRBV4-2 to TRBJ1-6, with a weak D call TRBD1 (5 bases). This specimen consisted of whole blood, obtained in connection with sensitization to the hapten diphenylcyclopropenone (DPC). The CDR3 sequence: CASSQGQGNSYNSPLHF. For the CDR3, the DNA is TGTGCCAGCAGCCAAGGGCAGGGTAACTCCTATAATTCACCCCTCCACTTT.